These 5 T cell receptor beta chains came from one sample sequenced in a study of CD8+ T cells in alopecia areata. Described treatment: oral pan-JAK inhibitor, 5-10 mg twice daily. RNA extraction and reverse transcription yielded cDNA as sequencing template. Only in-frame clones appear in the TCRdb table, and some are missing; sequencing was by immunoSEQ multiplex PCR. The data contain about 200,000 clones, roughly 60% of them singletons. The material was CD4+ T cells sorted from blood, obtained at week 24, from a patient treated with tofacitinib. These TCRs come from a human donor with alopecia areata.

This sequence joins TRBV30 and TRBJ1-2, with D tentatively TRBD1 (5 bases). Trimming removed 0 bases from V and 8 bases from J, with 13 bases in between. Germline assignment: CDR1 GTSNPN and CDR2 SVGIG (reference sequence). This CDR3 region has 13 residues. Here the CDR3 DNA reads TGTGCCTGGAGTGTACTTCGGGGGGTCGGCTACACCTTC. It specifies CAWSVLRGVGYTF.

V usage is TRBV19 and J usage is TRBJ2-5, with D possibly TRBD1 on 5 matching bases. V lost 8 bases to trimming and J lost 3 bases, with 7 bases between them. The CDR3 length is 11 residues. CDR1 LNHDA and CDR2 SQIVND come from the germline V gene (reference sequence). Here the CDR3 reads CASRREETQYF. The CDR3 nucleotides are TGTGCCAGTCGCAGGGAAGAGACCCAGTACTTC. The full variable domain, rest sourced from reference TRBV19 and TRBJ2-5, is DGGITQSPKYLFRKEGQNVTLSCEQNLNHDAMYWYRQDPGQGLRLIYYSQIVNDFQKGDIAEGYSVSREKKESFPLTVTSAQKNPTAFYLCASRREETQYFGPGTRLLVL.

The CDR3 DNA reads TGCGCCAGCAGCCTTCATTACAGGGAAGAGGCTAACTATGGCTACACCTTC. Its protein is CASSLHYREEANYGYTF. The chain is built from TRBV4-3 and TRBJ1-2; TRBD1 might be the D (6 bases). This CDR3 spans 17 amino acids. V lost 4 bases, J lost 0 bases, and 18 bases lay in between. Looked up from germline, CDR1 is LGHNA and CDR2 is YSLEER.

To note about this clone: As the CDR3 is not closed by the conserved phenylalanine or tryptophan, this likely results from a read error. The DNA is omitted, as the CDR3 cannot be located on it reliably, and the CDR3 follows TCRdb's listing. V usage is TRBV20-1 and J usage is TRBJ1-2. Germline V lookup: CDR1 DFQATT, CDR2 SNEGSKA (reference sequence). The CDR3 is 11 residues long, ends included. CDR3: CSARGGGLLSH.

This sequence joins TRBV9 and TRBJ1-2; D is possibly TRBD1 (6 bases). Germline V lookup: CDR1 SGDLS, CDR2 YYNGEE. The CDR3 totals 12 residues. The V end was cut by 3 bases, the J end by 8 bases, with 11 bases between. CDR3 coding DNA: TGTGCCAGCAGCGACAGGGCGGGGGGCTACACCTTC. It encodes CASSDRAGGYTF. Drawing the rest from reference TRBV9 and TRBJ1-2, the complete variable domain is DSGVTQTPKHLITATGQRVTLRCSPRSGDLSVYWYQQSLDQGLQFLIQYYNGEERAKGNILERFSAQQFPDLHSELNLSSLELGDSALYFCASSDRAGGYTFGSGTRLTVV.